Listed below are T cell receptor beta chains from one sample, sequenced in a study of naive and memory T cell subsets. MiXCR was run by TCRdb on the UMI-ligation and nested PCR reads, yielding one entry per CDR3 protein. Of tens of thousands of distinct CDR3 sequences listed, 8% to 9.5% are singletons. Input material: naive CD8+ T cells from blood. Receptor source: a human donor in good health. CDR3s include the opening cysteine and the closing phenylalanine or tryptophan. The order of the fields is J gene, D gene, clone size, V gene, CDR3 DNA, CDR3 protein. D genes are given only for firm matches. Not every row has a clone size; where given, it reads once, few, many or a size class.

TRBJ2-7	-	-	TRBV27	TGTGCCAGCACCAAAGGAGGACAGAGCTCCTACGAGCAGTACTTC	CASTKGGQSSYEQYF
TRBJ2-7	TRBD2	-	TRBV15	TGTGCCACCAGCAGAGGGCTAGCGGGAGTCCGGTCGGAGGTCCTCTCCTACGAGCAGTACTTC	CATSRGLAGVRSEVLSYEQYF
TRBJ2-6	-	few	TRBV7-9	TGTGCCAGCAGCTTAGCCGGCCGGAACTCTGGGGCCAACGTCCTGACTTTC	CASSLAGRNSGANVLTF
TRBJ2-7	-	many	TRBV29-1	TGCAGCGTTGAAGTCGCTAGCGCAACCTACGAGCAGTACTTC	CSVEVASATYEQYF
TRBJ1-1	-	-	TRBV5-1	TGCGCCAGCAGCTTGAATGGGGATGAAGCTTTCTTT	CASSLNGDEAFF
TRBJ1-5	-	many	TRBV7-6	TGTGCCAGCAGTACATATAGCAATCAGCCCCAGCATTTT	CASSTYSNQPQHF
TRBJ2-3	TRBD2	few	TRBV9	TGTGCCAGCAGCGGTAGCGGGAGCCATAGCGGAACAGATACGCAGTATTTT	CASSGSGSHSGTDTQYF
TRBJ2-2	-	-	TRBV29-1	TGCAGCGTTGCAGGCACCGGGGAGCTGTTTTTT	CSVAGTGELFF
TRBJ1-5	-	-	TRBV20-1	TGCAGTGCTAGAGCTTGTATGGACGATCTCTCGTATAGCAATCAGCCCCAGCATTTT	CSARACMDDLSYSNQPQHF
TRBJ1-1	-	-	TRBV28	TGTGCCAGCGAGTACTTACAGGACCTAAACACTGAAGCTTTCTTT	CASEYLQDLNTEAFF
TRBJ2-3	-	many	TRBV27	TGTGCCAGCAGTCCCTTTGTGATAGATACGCAGTATTTT	CASSPFVIDTQYF
TRBJ1-5	-	few	TRBV20-1	TGCAGTGTCGGGGACGTGGGTCAGCCCCAGCATTTT	CSVGDVGQPQHF
TRBJ2-2	TRBD2	few	TRBV29-1	TGCAGCGTTGAAGGGCGGGGACTAGCGAACACCGGGGAGCTGTTTTTT	CSVEGRGLANTGELFF